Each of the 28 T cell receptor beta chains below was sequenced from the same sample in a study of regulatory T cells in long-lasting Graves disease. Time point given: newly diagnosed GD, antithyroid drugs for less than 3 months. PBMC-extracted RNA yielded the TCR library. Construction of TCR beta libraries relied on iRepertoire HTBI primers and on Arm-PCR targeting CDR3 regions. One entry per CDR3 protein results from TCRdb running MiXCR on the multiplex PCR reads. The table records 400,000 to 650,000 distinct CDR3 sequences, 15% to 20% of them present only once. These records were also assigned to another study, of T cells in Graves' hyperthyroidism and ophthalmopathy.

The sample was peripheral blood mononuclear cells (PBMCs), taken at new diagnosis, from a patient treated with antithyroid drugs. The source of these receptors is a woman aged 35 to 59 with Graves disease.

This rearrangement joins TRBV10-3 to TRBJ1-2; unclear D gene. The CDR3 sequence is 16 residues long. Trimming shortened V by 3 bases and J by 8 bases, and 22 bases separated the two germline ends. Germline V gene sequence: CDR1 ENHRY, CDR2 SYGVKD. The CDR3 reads CAISDGKTDKTGGYTF. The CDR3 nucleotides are TGTGCCATCAGTGATGGGAAAACGGATAAAACTGGGGGCTACACCTTC.

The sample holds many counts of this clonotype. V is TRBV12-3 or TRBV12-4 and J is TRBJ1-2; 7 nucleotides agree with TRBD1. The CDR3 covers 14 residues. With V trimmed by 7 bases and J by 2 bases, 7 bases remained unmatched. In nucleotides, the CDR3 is TGTGCCAGCAAGTTTGGGACAGAAAACTATGGCTACACCTTC. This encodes CASKFGTENYGYTF.

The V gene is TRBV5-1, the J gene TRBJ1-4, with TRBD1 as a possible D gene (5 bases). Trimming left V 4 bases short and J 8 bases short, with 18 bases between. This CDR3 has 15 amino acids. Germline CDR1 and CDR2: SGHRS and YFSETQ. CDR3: CASSKTDGYGEKLFF. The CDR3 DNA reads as TGCGCCAGCAGCAAGACAGATGGGTACGGCGAAAAACTGTTTTTT.

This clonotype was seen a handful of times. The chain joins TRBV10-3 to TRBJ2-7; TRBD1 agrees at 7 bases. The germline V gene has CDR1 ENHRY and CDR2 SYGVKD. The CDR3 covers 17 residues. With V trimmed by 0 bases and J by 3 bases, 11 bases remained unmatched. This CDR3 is CAISESGQLDYYYEQYF. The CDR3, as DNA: TGTGCCATCAGTGAGTCGGGACAGCTCGACTATTACTACGAGCAGTACTTC.

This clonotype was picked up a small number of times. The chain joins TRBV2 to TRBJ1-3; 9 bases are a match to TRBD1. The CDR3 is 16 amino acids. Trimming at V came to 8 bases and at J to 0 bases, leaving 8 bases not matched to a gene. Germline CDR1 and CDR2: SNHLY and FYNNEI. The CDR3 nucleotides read TGTGCCAGCGTTTACAGGGGGCACCTCTCTGGAAACACCATATATTTT. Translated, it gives CASVYRGHLSGNTIYF. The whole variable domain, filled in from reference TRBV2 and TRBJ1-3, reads EPEVTQTPSHQVTQMGQEVILRCVPISNHLYFYWYRQILGQKVEFLVSFYNNEISEKSEIFDDQFSVERPDGSNFTLKIRSTKLEDSAMYFCASVYRGHLSGNTIYFGEGSWLTVV.

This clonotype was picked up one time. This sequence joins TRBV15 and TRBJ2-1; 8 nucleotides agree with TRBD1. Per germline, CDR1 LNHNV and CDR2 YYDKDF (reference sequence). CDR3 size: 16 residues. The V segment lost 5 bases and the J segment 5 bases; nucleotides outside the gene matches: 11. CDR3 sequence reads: CATSGGYGQGNNEQFF. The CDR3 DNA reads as TGTGCCACCAGCGGTGGGTACGGACAGGGTAACAATGAGCAGTTCTTC.

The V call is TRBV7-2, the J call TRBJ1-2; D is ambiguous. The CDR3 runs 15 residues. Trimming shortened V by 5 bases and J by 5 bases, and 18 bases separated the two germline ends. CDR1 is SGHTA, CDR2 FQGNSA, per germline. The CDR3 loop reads CASSPPTPPVYGYTF. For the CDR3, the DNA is TGTGCCAGCAGCCCCCCGACCCCCCCGGTATATGGCTACACCTTC.

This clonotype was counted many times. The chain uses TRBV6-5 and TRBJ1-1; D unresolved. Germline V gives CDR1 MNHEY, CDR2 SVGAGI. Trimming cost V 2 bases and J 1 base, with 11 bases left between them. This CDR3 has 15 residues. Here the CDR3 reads CASSYKWSTNTEAFF. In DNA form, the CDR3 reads TGTGCCAGCAGTTACAAGTGGAGTACGAACACTGAAGCTTTCTTT.

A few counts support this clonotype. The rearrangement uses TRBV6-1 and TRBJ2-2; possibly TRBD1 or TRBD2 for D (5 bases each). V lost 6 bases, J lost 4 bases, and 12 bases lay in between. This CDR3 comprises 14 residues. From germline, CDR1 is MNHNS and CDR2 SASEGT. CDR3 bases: TGTGCCAGCAGGAGGGGTGCCGGCACCGGGGAGCTGTTTTTT. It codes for CASRRGAGTGELFF.

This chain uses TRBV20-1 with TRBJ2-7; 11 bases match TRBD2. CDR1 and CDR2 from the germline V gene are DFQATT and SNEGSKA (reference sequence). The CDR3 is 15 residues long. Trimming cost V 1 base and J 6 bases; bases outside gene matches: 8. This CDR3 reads CSARVSLAGGPEQYF. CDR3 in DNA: TGCAGTGCTAGAGTTTCATTAGCGGGGGGGCCCGAGCAGTACTTC.

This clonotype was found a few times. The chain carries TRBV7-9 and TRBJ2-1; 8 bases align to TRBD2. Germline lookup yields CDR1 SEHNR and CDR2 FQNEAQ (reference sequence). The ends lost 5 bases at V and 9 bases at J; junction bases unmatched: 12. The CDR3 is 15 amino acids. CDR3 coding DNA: TGTGCCAGCAGCACATCTAGCGGGTCAACGGGTGAGCAGTTCTTC. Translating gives CASSTSSGSTGEQFF.

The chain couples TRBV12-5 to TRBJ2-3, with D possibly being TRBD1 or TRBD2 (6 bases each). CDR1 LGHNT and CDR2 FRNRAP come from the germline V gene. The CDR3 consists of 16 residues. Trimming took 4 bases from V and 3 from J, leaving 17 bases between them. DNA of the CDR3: TGTGCTAGTGGTTCCCCCCAGGAGGGGGGAACAGATACGCAGTATTTT. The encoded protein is CASGSPQEGGTDTQYF.

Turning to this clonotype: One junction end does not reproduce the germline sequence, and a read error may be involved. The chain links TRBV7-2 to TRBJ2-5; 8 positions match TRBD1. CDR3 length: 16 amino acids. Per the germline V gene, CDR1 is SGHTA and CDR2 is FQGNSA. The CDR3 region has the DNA TGCGCCAGCAGCCCTCGAATCGGACAGGGTGGGGAGACCCAGTACTTC. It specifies CASSPRIGQGGETQYF.

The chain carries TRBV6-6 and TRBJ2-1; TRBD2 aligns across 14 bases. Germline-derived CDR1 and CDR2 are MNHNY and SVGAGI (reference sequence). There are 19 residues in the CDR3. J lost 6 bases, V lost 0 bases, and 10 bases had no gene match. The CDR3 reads CASSYSGLAGARLGNEQFF. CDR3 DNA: TGTGCCAGCAGTTACTCGGGACTAGCGGGGGCCCGACTGGGCAATGAGCAGTTCTTC.

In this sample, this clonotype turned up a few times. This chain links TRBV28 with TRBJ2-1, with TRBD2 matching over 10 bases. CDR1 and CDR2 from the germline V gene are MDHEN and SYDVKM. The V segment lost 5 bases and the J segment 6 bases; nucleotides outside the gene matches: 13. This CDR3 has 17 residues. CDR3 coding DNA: TGTGCCAGCAGTCAAACCGGACTAAGCGGGGGGGGCAATGAGCAGTTCTTC. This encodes CASSQTGLSGGGNEQFF. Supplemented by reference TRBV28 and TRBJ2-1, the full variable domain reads DVKVTQSSRYLVKRTGEKVFLECVQDMDHENMFWYRQDPGLGLRLIYFSYDVKMKEKGDIPEGYSVSREKKERFSLILESASTNQTSMYLCASSQTGLSGGGNEQFFGPGTRLTVL.

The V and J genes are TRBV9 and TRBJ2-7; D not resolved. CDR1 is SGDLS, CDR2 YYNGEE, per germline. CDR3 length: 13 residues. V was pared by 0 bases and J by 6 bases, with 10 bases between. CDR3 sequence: CASSVGVAGEQYF. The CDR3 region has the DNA TGTGCCAGCAGCGTAGGTGTGGCCGGCGAGCAGTACTTC.

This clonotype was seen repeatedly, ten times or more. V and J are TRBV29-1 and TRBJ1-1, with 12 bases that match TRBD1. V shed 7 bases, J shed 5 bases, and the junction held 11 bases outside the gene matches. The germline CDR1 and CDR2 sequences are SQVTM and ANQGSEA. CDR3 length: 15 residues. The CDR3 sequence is CSATIQGQGATEAFF. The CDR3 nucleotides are TGCAGCGCCACCATACAGGGACAGGGGGCTACTGAAGCTTTCTTT.

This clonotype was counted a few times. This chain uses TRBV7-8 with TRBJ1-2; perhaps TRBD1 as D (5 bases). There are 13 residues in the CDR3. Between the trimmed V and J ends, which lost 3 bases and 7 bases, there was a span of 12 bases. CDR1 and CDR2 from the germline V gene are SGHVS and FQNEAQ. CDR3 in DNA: TGTGCCAGCAGCTTTTCAGGGAGGGGTGGCTACACCTTC. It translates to CASSFSGRGGYTF.

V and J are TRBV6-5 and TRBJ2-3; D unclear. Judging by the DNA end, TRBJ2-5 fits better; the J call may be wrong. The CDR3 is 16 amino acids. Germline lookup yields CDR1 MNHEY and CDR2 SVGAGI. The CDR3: CASSYSIKGIGETQYF. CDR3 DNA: TGTGCCAGCAGTTACTCGATCAAAGGTATCGGAGAGACCCAGTACTTC.

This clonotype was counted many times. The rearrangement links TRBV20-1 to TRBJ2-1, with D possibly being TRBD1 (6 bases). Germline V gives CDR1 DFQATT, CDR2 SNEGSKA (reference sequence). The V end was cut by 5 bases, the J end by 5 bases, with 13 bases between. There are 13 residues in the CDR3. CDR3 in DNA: TGCAGTGCTGCCCCGGACAGCGACAATGAGCAGTTCTTC. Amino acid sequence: CSAAPDSDNEQFF.

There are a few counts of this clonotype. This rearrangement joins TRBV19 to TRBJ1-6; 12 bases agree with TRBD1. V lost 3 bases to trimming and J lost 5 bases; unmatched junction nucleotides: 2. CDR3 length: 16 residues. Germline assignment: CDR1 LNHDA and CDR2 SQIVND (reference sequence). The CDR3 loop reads CASSMGTGGDNSPLHF. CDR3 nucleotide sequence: TGTGCCAGTAGTATGGGGACAGGGGGCGATAATTCACCCCTCCACTTT.

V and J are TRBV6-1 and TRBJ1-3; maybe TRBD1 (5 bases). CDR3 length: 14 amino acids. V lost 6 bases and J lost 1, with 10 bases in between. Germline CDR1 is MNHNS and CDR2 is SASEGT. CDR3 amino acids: CASRTGGSGNTIYF. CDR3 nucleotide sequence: TGTGCCAGCAGAACCGGGGGGTCTGGAAACACCATATATTTT.

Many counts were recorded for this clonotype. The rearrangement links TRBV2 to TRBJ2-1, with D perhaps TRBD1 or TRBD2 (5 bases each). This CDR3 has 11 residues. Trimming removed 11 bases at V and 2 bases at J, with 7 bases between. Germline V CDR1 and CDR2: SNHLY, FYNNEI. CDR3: CAGGTYNEQFF. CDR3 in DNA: TGTGCCGGGGGTACCTACAATGAGCAGTTCTTC. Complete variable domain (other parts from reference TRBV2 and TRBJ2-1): EPEVTQTPSHQVTQMGQEVILRCVPISNHLYFYWYRQILGQKVEFLVSFYNNEISEKSEIFDDQFSVERPDGSNFTLKIRSTKLEDSAMYFCAGGTYNEQFFGPGTRLTVL.

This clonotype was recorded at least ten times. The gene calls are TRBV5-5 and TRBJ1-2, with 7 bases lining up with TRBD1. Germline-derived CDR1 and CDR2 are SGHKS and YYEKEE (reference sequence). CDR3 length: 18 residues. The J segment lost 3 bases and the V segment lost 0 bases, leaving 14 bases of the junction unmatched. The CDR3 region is CASSLALRQGAAHYGYTF. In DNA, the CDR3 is TGTGCCAGCAGCTTGGCCCTCAGACAGGGCGCCGCTCACTATGGCTACACCTTC.

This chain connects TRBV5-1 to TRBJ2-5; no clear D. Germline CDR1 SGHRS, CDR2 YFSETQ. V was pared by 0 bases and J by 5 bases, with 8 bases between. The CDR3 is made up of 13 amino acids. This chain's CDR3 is CASSLEGLETQYF. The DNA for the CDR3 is TGCGCCAGCAGCTTGGAGGGTCTGGAGACCCAGTACTTC. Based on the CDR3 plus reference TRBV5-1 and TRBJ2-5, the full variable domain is KAGVTQTPRYLIKTRGQQVTLSCSPISGHRSVSWYQQTPGQGLQFLFEYFSETQRNKGNFPGRFSGRQFSNSRSEMNVSTLELGDSALYLCASSLEGLETQYFGPGTRLLVL.

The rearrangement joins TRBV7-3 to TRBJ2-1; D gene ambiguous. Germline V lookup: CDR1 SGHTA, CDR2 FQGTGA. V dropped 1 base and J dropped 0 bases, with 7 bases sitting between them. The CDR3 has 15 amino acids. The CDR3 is CASSLIRSSYNEQFF. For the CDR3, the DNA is TGTGCCAGCAGCTTAATACGTTCCTCCTACAATGAGCAGTTCTTC. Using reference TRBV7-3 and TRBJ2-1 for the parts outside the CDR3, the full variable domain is GAGVSQTPSNKVTEKGKYVELRCDPISGHTALYWYRQSLGQGPEFLIYFQGTGAADDSGLPNDRFFAVRPEGSVSTLKIQRTERGDSAVYLCASSLIRSSYNEQFFGPGTRLTVL.

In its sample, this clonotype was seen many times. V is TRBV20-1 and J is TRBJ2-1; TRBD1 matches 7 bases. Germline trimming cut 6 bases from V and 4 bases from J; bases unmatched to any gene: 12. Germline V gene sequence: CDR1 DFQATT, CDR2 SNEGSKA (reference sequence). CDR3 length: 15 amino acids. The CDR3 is CSAPKLTGDYNEQFF. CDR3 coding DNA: TGCAGTGCCCCCAAACTTACAGGGGATTACAATGAGCAGTTCTTC.

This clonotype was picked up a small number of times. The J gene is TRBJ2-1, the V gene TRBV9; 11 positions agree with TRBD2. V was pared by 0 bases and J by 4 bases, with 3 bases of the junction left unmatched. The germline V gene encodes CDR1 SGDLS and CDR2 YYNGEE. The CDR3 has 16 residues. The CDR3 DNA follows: TGTGCCAGCAGCGTAGAACTAGCGGGGGCGTACAATGAGCAGTTCTTC. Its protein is CASSVELAGAYNEQFF. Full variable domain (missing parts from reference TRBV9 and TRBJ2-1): DSGVTQTPKHLITATGQRVTLRCSPRSGDLSVYWYQQSLDQGLQFLIQYYNGEERAKGNILERFSAQQFPDLHSELNLSSLELGDSALYFCASSVELAGAYNEQFFGPGTRLTVL.